This T cell receptor beta chain was documented in a study of cytomegalovirus exposure and HLA in healthy donors. Study-wide results and caveats: There were a few CMV-associated chains whose specificity for CMV antigens was confirmed in vitro. Within an earlier analysis, most TCR beta V segments proved productive either about 90% or about 30% of the time. It was likely that a cluster of highly shared sequence variants was a sequencing artifact. A later analysis by the authors found several of the most significant clusters apparently linked to common viral pathogens.

The PCR made use of 60 Vbeta and 13 Jbeta primers. Sequencing used immunoSEQ multiplex PCR; TCRdb keeps in-frame clones, though not all of them. The sample's table shows under 70,000 clones. Comments on this clone: Its antigen is still unknown.

The CDR3 length is 15 residues. Germline loops: CDR1 SNHLY, CDR2 FYNNEI. V shed 1 base and J 6 bases; nucleotides not matched to a gene: 4. Sample: PBMCs. The J gene is TRBJ2-1, the V gene TRBV2; 9 positions match TRBD2. This clonotype was obtained from a woman under 30 in good health and CMV-seronegative. In DNA form, the CDR3 reads TGTGCCAGCAGTGAAGAAACTAGCGGGCGCAATGAGCAGTTCTTC. As protein: CASSEETSGRNEQFF.